Listed below are T cell receptor beta chains from one sample, sequenced in a study of Tregs in tolerant kidney transplant recipients. Generated by immunoSEQ multiplex PCR, the TCRdb table keeps only in-frame clones and is missing some. This sample has tens of thousands of clones, with 90% to 95% found just once. The sample comprised CD8+ T cells from blood. These TCRs come from a human donor in good health. The CDR3 runs from the conserved cysteine through the conserved F or W. The D gene is left open where the match is weak.

d_gene: .; j_gene: TRBJ2-7; v_gene: TRBV4-1; CDR3aa: CASSQVQGGAYYEQYF
d_gene: TRBD2; j_gene: TRBJ2-7; v_gene: TRBV4-2; CDR3aa: CASSSTSGGYEQYF
d_gene: .; j_gene: TRBJ2-1; v_gene: TRBV11-3; CDR3aa: CASSLEGGLVYNEQFF
d_gene: TRBD2; j_gene: TRBJ2-1; v_gene: TRBV10-3; CDR3aa: CAISETGTSGPYNEQFF
d_gene: .; j_gene: TRBJ2-7; v_gene: TRBV27; CDR3aa: CASSLSRWGTYEQYF
d_gene: .; j_gene: TRBJ2-5; v_gene: TRBV7-3; CDR3aa: CASSLSGPWGETQYF
d_gene: .; j_gene: TRBJ2-7; v_gene: TRBV29-1; CDR3aa: CSVENSVNSYEQYF
d_gene: TRBD1; j_gene: TRBJ1-5; v_gene: TRBV4-1; CDR3aa: CASSQVSRASTGGHQPQHF
d_gene: .; j_gene: TRBJ2-2; v_gene: TRBV9; CDR3aa: CASSVGGTGELFF
d_gene: .; j_gene: TRBJ1-2; v_gene: TRBV7-8; CDR3aa: CASSFDTPNYGYTF
d_gene: TRBD2; j_gene: TRBJ2-3; v_gene: TRBV4-1; CDR3aa: CASSQGLAGGTYTQYF
d_gene: .; j_gene: TRBJ2-5; v_gene: TRBV5-1; CDR3aa: CASSASGGPVETQYF
d_gene: .; j_gene: TRBJ2-1; v_gene: TRBV7-6; CDR3aa: CASSPKVEEGYNEQFF
d_gene: .; j_gene: TRBJ2-2; v_gene: TRBV4-3; CDR3aa: CASSPGGWELFF
d_gene: TRBD2; j_gene: TRBJ2-7; v_gene: TRBV19; CDR3aa: CASSIDSGSYEQYF
d_gene: .; j_gene: TRBJ2-1; v_gene: TRBV19; CDR3aa: CASSWGQGNEQFF
d_gene: .; j_gene: TRBJ2-7; v_gene: TRBV19; CDR3aa: CASSIVGGSYEQYF
d_gene: .; j_gene: TRBJ2-1; v_gene: TRBV6-1; CDR3aa: CASSGRGVYNEQFF
d_gene: TRBD2; j_gene: TRBJ2-5; v_gene: TRBV6-5; CDR3aa: CASIAGEGETQYF
d_gene: TRBD1; j_gene: TRBJ2-1; v_gene: TRBV19; CDR3aa: CASTDRVSYNEQFF
d_gene: TRBD1; j_gene: TRBJ2-2; v_gene: TRBV19; CDR3aa: CASSMGQGLELFF
d_gene: .; j_gene: TRBJ2-5; v_gene: TRBV4-1; CDR3aa: CASSQDKTSQYF
d_gene: TRBD2; j_gene: TRBJ2-3; v_gene: TRBV5-4; CDR3aa: CASSPGAGGGDTQYF
d_gene: TRBD2; j_gene: TRBJ2-5; v_gene: TRBV27; CDR3aa: CASSTPGGGQETQYF
d_gene: .; j_gene: TRBJ2-7; v_gene: TRBV7-9; CDR3aa: CASSLEGRSYEQYF
d_gene: TRBD1; j_gene: TRBJ1-2; v_gene: TRBV4-1; CDR3aa: CASQGGGNYGYTF
d_gene: .; j_gene: TRBJ2-5; v_gene: TRBV15; CDR3aa: CATGAGTLAQYF
d_gene: TRBD1; j_gene: TRBJ2-3; v_gene: TRBV7-8; CDR3aa: CASTGDRGLRFRYF
d_gene: TRBD2; j_gene: TRBJ2-1; v_gene: TRBV30; CDR3aa: CAFKREAGNEQFF